Given below is one T cell receptor beta chain in context. The antigen remains unidentified. This sample was taken from a study of cytomegalovirus exposure and HLA in healthy donors. General study points: In a later analysis, several top co-occurrence clusters appeared linked to parvovirus B19, influenza, CMV and Epstein-Barr virus. Listed as cytomegalovirus-associated were more than 150 TCR beta chains.

The CDR3 loop spans 19 amino acids. Trimming left V 1 base short and J 0 bases short, with 16 bases between. The germline gives CDR1 SNHLY, CDR2 FYNNEI. PCR involved 60 Vbeta and 13 Jbeta primers. The repertoire was sequenced with immunoSEQ multiplex PCR; TCRdb's copy has only in-frame clones and lacks some. Of 150,000 to 180,000 clones detected, about four fifths appear once; the ten largest clones hold about 2.6%. This chain connects TRBV2 to TRBJ1-6, with D possibly being TRBD1 (5 bases). The sequence derives from a man between 18 and 29 years old in good health and CMV-seronegative. Sequenced sample: PBMCs. CDR3 bases: TGTGCCAGCAGTGAAGAGGCAGGGTCGTTGGGCTCCTATAATTCACCCCTCCACTTT. Translating gives CASSEEAGSLGSYNSPLHF.